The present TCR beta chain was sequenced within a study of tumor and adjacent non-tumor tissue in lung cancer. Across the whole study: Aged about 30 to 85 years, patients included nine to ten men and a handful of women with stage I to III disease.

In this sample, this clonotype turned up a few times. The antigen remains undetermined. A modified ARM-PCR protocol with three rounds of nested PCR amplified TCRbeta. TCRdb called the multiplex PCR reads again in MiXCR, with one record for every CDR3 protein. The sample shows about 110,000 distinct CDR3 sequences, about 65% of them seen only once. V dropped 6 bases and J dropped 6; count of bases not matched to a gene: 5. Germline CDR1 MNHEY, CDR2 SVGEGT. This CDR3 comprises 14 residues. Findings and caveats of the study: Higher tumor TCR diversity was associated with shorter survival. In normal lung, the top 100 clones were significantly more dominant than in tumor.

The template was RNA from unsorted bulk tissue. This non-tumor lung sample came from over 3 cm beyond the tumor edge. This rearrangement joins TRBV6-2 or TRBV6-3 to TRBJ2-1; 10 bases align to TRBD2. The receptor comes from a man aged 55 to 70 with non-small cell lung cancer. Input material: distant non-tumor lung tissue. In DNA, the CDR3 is TGTGCCAGCAGCGGGACTAGCGCCTCCAATGAGCAGTTCTTC. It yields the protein CASSGTSASNEQFF.